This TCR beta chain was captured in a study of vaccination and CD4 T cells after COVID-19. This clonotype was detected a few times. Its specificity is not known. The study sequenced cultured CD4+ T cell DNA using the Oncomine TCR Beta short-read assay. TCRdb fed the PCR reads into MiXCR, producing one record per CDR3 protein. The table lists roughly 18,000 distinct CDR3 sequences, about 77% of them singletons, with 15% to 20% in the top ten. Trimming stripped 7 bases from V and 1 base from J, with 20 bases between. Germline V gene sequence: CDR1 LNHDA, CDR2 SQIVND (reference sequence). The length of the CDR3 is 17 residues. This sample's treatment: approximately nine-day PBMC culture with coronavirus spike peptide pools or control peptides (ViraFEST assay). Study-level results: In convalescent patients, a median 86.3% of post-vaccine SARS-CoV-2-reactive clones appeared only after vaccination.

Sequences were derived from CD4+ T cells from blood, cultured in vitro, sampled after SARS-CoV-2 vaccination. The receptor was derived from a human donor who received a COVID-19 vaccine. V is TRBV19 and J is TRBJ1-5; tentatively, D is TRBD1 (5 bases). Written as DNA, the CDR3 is TGTGCCAGTACCGTGCGGGGGAGGTCGGTAAGCAATCAGCCCCAGCATTTT. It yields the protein CASTVRGRSVSNQPQHF.